The next 8 T cell receptor beta chains were all read from a single sample in a study of cytotoxic CD8 clonotypes in ibrutinib-treated CLL. The assay was immunoSEQ multiplex PCR, and TCRdb's table has in-frame clones only and misses some. The top ten clones hold roughly 10% of a sample with about 140,000 clones, approximately 90% of them seen once. The starting material was PBMCs, obtained after 12 months of ibrutinib treatment. These receptors were taken from a human donor with chronic lymphocytic leukemia.

The rearrangement joins TRBV28 to TRBJ1-5, with a weak D call TRBD1 (6 bases). CDR1 and CDR2 (germline): MDHEN, SYDVKM. Trimming cost V 1 base and J 2 bases, with 9 bases left between them. The CDR3 is 15 amino acids. The CDR3 protein is CASSLSRGGNQPQHF. Here the CDR3 DNA reads TGTGCCAGCAGTTTATCCAGGGGTGGCAATCAGCCCCAGCATTTT. Based on the CDR3 plus reference TRBV28 and TRBJ1-5, the full variable domain is DVKVTQSSRYLVKRTGEKVFLECVQDMDHENMFWYRQDPGLGLRLIYFSYDVKMKEKGDIPEGYSVSREKKERFSLILESASTNQTSMYLCASSLSRGGNQPQHFGDGTRLSIL.

The gene calls are TRBV11-2 and TRBJ2-3; D unresolved. Germline CDR1 reads SGHAT; CDR2 reads FQNNGV. The germline V and J ends were trimmed by 5 bases and 4 bases, with 7 bases remaining between them. The CDR3 contains 12 residues. CDR3 DNA sequence: TGTGCCAGCAGCCCCAGGTCAGATACGCAGTATTTT. Translated, it gives CASSPRSDTQYF.

J is TRBJ2-2 and V is TRBV23-1; 14 bases are a match to TRBD2. TRBV23-1 is reported as an ORF; its role is uncertain. The junction had 15 bases not matched to a gene; V was cut back by 4 bases and J by 5 bases. The CDR3 spans 20 residues. The chain's CDR3 is CASSPPPGLAGEAGTGELFF. CDR3 nucleotides: TGCGCCAGCAGTCCCCCCCCGGGACTAGCGGGAGAGGCGGGGACCGGGGAGCTGTTTTTT.

This clone was counted between two and nine times. CDR3 sequence reads: CASSFLPNTEAFF. CDR3 coding DNA: TGTGCCAGCAGCTTCCTTCCGAACACTGAAGCTTTCTTT. The chain couples TRBV5-5 to TRBJ1-1, with D unclear. This CDR3 spans 13 amino acids. Germline CDR1 SGHKS, CDR2 YYEKEE (reference sequence). V gave up 2 bases and J gave up 1 base, with 6 bases separating them.

The chain links TRBV19 to TRBJ2-2; 7 positions agree with TRBD2. V shed 2 bases and J 6 bases; nucleotides not matched to a gene: 3. The CDR3 has 14 residues. Germline V gives CDR1 LNHDA, CDR2 SQIVND (reference sequence). CDR3 loop: CASSILAEAGELFF. The CDR3 DNA reads TGTGCCAGTAGTATACTAGCGGAAGCCGGGGAGCTGTTTTTT.

V is TRBV6-5 and J is TRBJ1-4, with 7 nucleotides matching TRBD1. The junction had 4 bases not matched to a gene; V was cut back by 3 bases and J by 6 bases. Germline V lookup: CDR1 MNHEY, CDR2 SVGAGI. The CDR3 has 14 residues. The CDR3 DNA follows: TGTGCCAGCAGTTATGTGGGGACAGATGAAAAACTGTTTTTT. It translates to CASSYVGTDEKLFF.

The chain employs TRBV30 and TRBJ2-7; TRBD2 agrees at 12 bases. After removal of 1 base from V and 4 bases from J, the junction contained 2 bases not matched to a gene. Germline assignment: CDR1 GTSNPN and CDR2 SVGIG (reference sequence). The CDR3 length is 14 residues. The CDR3 DNA reads as TGTGCCTGGAGTGGACTAGCGGGAGAGTACGAGCAGTACTTC. This translates into CAWSGLAGEYEQYF.

In DNA, the CDR3 is TGTGCCAGCAGCGTACAGGTTGATGGCTACACCTTC. This sequence encodes CASSVQVDGYTF. The chain carries TRBV7-2 and TRBJ1-2, with D possibly TRBD1 on 5 matching bases. This CDR3 is 12 amino acids long. V lost 5 bases and J lost 6, with 10 bases in between. Looked up from germline, CDR1 is SGHTA and CDR2 is FQGNSA.